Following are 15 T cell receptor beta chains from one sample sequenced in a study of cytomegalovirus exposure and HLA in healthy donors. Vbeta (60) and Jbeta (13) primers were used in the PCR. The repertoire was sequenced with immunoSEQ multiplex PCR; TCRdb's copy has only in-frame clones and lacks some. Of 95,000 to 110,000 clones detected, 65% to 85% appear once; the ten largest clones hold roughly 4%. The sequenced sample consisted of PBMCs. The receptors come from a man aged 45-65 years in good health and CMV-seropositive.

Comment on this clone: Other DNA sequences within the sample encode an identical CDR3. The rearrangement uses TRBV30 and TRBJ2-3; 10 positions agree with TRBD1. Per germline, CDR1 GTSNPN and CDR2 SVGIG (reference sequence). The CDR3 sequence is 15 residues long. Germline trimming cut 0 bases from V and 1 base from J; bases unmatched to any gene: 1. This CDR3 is CAWSVGTGGTDTQYF. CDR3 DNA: TGTGCCTGGAGTGTTGGGACAGGGGGCACAGATACGCAGTATTTT.

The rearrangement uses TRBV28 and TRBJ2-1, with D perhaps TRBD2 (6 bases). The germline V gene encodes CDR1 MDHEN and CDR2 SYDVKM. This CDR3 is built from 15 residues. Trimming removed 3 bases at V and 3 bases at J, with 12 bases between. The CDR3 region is CASSFMGLVYNEQFF. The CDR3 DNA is TGTGCCAGCAGTTTTATGGGACTGGTCTACAATGAGCAGTTCTTC.

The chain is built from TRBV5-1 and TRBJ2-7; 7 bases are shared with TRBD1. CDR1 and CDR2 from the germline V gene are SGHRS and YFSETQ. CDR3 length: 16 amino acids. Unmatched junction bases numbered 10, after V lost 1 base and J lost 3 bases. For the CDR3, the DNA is TGCGCCAGCAGCTTGAAAACCGGGACAGCTGGCTACGAGCAGTACTTC. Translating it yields CASSLKTGTAGYEQYF.

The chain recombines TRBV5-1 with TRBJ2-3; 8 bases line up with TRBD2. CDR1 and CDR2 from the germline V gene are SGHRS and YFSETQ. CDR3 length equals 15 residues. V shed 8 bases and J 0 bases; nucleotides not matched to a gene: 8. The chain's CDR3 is CASQTSGASTDTQYF. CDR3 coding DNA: TGCGCCAGTCAAACTAGCGGAGCTAGCACAGATACGCAGTATTTT.

The CDR3 reads CASSPRQGLINEQFF. The CDR3 coding sequence is TGTGCCAGCTCACCCCGACAGGGCCTTATCAATGAGCAGTTCTTC. This chain links TRBV18 with TRBJ2-1, with 7 nucleotides matching TRBD1. Germline lookup yields CDR1 KGHSH and CDR2 LQKENI. V shed 3 bases, J shed 6 bases, and the junction held 8 bases outside the gene matches. The CDR3 consists of 15 residues. Based on the CDR3 plus reference TRBV18 and TRBJ2-1, the full variable domain is NAGVMQNPRHLVRRRGQEARLRCSPMKGHSHVYWYRQLPEEGLKFMVYLQKENIIDESGMPKERFSAEFPKEGPSILRIQQVVRGDSAAYFCASSPRQGLINEQFFGPGTRLTVL.

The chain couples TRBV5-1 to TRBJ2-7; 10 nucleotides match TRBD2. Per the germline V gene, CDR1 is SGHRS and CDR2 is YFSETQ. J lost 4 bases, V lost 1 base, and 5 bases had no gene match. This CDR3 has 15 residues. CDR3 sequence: CASSLQPSGSYEQYF. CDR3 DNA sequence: TGCGCCAGCAGCTTGCAGCCTAGCGGGAGTTACGAGCAGTACTTC.

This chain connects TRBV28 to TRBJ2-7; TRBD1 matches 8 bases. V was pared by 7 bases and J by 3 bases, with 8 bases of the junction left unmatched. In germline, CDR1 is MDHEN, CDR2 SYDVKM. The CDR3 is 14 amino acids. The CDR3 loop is CASIAHTGGYEQYF. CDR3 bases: TGTGCCAGCATCGCACACACAGGGGGCTACGAGCAGTACTTC.

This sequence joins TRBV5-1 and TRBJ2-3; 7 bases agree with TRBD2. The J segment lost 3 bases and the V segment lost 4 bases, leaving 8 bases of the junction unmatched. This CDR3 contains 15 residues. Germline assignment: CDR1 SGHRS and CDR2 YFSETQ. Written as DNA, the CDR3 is TGCGCCAGCAGCCCTGAAGCGGGGTTGACAGATACGCAGTATTTT. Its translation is CASSPEAGLTDTQYF.

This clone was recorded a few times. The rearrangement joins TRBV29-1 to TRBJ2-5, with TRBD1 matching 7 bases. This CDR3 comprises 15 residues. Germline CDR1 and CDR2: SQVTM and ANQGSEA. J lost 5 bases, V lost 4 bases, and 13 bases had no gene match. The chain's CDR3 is CSVVGLDREYETQYF. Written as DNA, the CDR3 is TGCAGCGTTGTGGGGCTTGACAGGGAATACGAGACCCAGTACTTC.

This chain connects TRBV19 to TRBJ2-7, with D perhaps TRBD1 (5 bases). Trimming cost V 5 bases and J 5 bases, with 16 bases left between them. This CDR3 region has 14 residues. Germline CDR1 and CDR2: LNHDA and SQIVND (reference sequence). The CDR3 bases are TGTGCCAGTAGTCTCAGGGCCTCTGTAGACGAGCAGTACTTC. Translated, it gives CASSLRASVDEQYF.

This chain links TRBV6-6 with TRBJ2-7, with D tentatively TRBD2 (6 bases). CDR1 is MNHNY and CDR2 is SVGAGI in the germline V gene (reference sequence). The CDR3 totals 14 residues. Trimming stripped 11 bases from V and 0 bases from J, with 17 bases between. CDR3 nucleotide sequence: TGTGCCTGTAGGGGAGGCAGCGCCTCCTACGAGCAGTACTTC. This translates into CACRGGSASYEQYF.

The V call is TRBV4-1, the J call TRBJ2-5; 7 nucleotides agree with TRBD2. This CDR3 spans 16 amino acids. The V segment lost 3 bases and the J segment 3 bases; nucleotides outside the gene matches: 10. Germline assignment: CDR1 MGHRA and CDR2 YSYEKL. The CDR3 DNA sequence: TGCGCCAGCAGCCAGCTACGCGGGACTAACGAAGAGACCCAGTACTTC. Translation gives CASSQLRGTNEETQYF.

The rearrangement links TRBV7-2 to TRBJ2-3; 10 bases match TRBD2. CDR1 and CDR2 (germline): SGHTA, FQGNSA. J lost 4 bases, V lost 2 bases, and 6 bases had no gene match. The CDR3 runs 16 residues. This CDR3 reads CASSLLAGEGPDTQYF. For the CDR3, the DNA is TGTGCCAGCAGCTTACTAGCGGGAGAAGGCCCAGATACGCAGTATTTT.

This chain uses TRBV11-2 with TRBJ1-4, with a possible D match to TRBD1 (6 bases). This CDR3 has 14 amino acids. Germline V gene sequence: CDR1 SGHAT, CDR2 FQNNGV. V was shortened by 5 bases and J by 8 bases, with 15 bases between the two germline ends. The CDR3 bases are TGTGCCAGCAGCCTTCGGGGGGCCGGGGAAAAACTGTTTTTT. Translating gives CASSLRGAGEKLFF.

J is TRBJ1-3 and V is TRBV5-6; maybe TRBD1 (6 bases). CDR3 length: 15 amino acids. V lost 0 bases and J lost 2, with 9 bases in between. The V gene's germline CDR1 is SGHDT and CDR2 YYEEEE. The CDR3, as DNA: TGTGCCAGCAGCTTGGAGGGGGACACTGGAAACACCATATATTTT. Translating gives CASSLEGDTGNTIYF.